The 10 T cell receptor beta chains presented below share a single source sample, sequenced in a study of beta chain features in type 1 diabetes. Notes on the study in general: Among patients with Type 1 diabetes, TCRB CDR3s were moderately but significantly shorter in every one of the four CD4+ subsets.

The antigens of these receptors remain unknown. Sequenced material consisted of expressed TCRB transcripts (all of the isolated RNA was reverse transcribed). Assay: immunoSEQ multiplex PCR; the TCRdb copy retains only in-frame clones and omits some. Of 300,000 to 350,000 clones listed, around an eighth are singletons. The sample taken for sequencing was naive CD4+ T cells from blood. The origin of the receptors is a woman younger than 30 with type 1 diabetes.

The chain uses TRBV5-1 and TRBJ1-1, with 10 bases that match TRBD1. CDR1 is SGHRS and CDR2 is YFSETQ in the germline V gene. V was clipped by 4 bases and J by 2 bases; unmatched bases: 8. The CDR3 has 16 residues. The DNA for the CDR3 is TGCGCCAGCAGCACCGGGACAGGGGTGCCAAACACTGAAGCTTTCTTT. This encodes CASSTGTGVPNTEAFF.

The chain joins TRBV2 to TRBJ1-5; the D is unclear. This CDR3 is built from 12 residues. The V gene's germline CDR1 is SNHLY and CDR2 FYNNEI. Trimming left V 5 bases short and J 6 bases short, with 8 bases between. CDR3 nucleotide sequence: TGTGCCAGCAGTCCCGAGAGTCAGCCCCAGCATTTT. Translating gives CASSPESQPQHF.

The CDR3 sequence is CASSGPGLAGAYEQYF. Written as DNA, the CDR3 is TGCGCCAGCAGCGGGCCGGGACTAGCGGGGGCCTACGAGCAGTACTTC. The chain combines TRBV5-1 with TRBJ2-7, with TRBD2 matching over 14 bases. The V segment lost 4 bases and the J segment 2 bases; nucleotides outside the gene matches: 5. Germline CDR1 and CDR2: SGHRS and YFSETQ. The CDR3 runs to 16 residues.

This clone was seen a few times. The J gene is TRBJ2-7, the V gene TRBV5-1; 9 positions match TRBD2. V trimming: 0 bases; J trimming: 3 bases; junction bases outside the gene matches: 7. CDR1 SGHRS and CDR2 YFSETQ come from the germline V gene. The CDR3 spans 16 residues. This CDR3 reads CASSLDGAGGFYEQYF. CDR3 DNA: TGCGCCAGCAGCTTGGATGGAGCGGGAGGATTCTACGAGCAGTACTTC.

Details on this clone: Other nucleotide sequences in the sample specify the same CDR3. The chain links TRBV7-9 to TRBJ2-2; 9 bases are a match to TRBD2. This CDR3 region has 15 residues. V lost 4 bases and J lost 4; bases outside the gene matches: 4. The germline CDR1 and CDR2 sequences are SEHNR and FQNEAQ (reference sequence). In nucleotides, the CDR3 is TGTGCCAGCAGCTCGGGACTAGCCGGCACCGGGGAGCTGTTTTTT. It is translated as CASSSGLAGTGELFF.

The chain couples TRBV6-5 to TRBJ1-2; D perhaps matches TRBD1 (6 bases). Trimming left V 8 bases short and J 4 bases short, with 17 bases between. The germline gives CDR1 MNHEY, CDR2 SVGAGI. This CDR3 region has 14 residues. The CDR3 DNA is TGTGCCAGCGGGCTACAGGGACACCGCTATGGCTACACCTTC. This sequence encodes CASGLQGHRYGYTF.

For the CDR3, the DNA is TGTGCCAGCAGTCGGGACAGGGGGGCAGATACGCAGTATTTT. Translated: CASSRDRGADTQYF. The V gene is TRBV6-6, the J gene TRBJ2-3; 11 nucleotides match TRBD1. The CDR3 runs to 14 residues. V shed 5 bases and J 4 bases; nucleotides not matched to a gene: 2. Germline V gene sequence: CDR1 MNHNY, CDR2 SVGAGI (reference sequence).

The chain combines TRBV10-1 with TRBJ2-1; TRBD1 matches at 9 bases. With V trimmed by 7 bases and J by 7 bases, 5 bases remained unmatched. This CDR3 comprises 13 residues. CDR1 WNHNN and CDR2 SYGVQD come from the germline V gene (reference sequence). In DNA form, the CDR3 reads TGCGCCAGCAAGGGACAGGGCGGGAATGAGCAGTTCTTC. It specifies CASKGQGGNEQFF.

This clone showed up just a few times. This chain joins TRBV5-1 and TRBJ2-5; 11 bases are a match to TRBD2. CDR1 is SGHRS, CDR2 YFSETQ, per germline. The trim removed 0 bases at V and 4 bases at J, leaving 5 bases unmatched. There are 16 residues in the CDR3. CDR3 protein: CASSLDALAGGETQYF. CDR3 nucleotide sequence: TGCGCCAGCAGCTTGGACGCTCTAGCGGGAGGAGAGACCCAGTACTTC.

This sequence joins TRBV28 and TRBJ2-7; a possible D gene is TRBD1 (6 bases). Germline V gene lookup returns CDR1 MDHEN and CDR2 SYDVKM. Trimming pared 4 bases from V and 3 bases from J, leaving 7 bases between. The CDR3 totals 12 residues. CDR3 sequence: CASSWGLYEQYF. DNA of the CDR3: TGTGCCAGCAGTTGGGGGCTCTACGAGCAGTACTTC.